The 29 T cell receptor beta chains below come from one sample, sequenced in a study of CD8+CD57+ T cells in acquired aplastic anemia. Profiles of TCR beta VDJ and CDR3 were generated from a genomic DNA template. TCRdb reprocessed the reads via MiXCR and lists one record per CDR3 protein. The sample carries 130,000 or so distinct CDR3 sequences, 35% to 50% recorded once. Sequenced material: sorted CD4+, CD8+, or CD8+CD57+ T cells (not recorded which) from PBMCs. These receptors all stem from a human donor in good health, serving as a control.

As regards this clonotype: A much larger clone lies a single base off, so this may be a read error. The chain joins TRBV4-1 to TRBJ1-3; weak D call: TRBD1 (6 bases). Germline CDR1 and CDR2: MGHRA and YSYEKL. The CDR3 runs to 17 residues. DNA of the CDR3: TGCGCCAGCAGCCAAGAGTACCGGGGGCACTCTGGAAACACCGTATATTTT. It codes for CASSQEYRGHSGNTVYF.

This clonotype was counted a single time. This may stem from a read error, because a much larger clone lies one nucleotide away. This chain joins TRBV12-3 or TRBV12-4 and TRBJ1-1; TRBD1 might be the D (5 bases). V was shortened by 11 bases and J by 6 bases, with 16 bases between the two germline ends. The CDR3 totals 12 residues. CDR3 in DNA: TGTGCCGGCACCTTTAGGGGTTCTGAAGCTTTCTTT. Protein product: CAGTFRGSEAFF.

This clonotype showed up many times. This chain links TRBV19 with TRBJ1-1, with D tentatively TRBD1 (5 bases). This CDR3 is built from 15 residues. V was trimmed by 1 base and J by 3 bases, leaving 12 bases between them. Germline CDR1 reads LNHDA; CDR2 reads SQIVND (reference sequence). The CDR3 coding sequence is TGTGCCAGTAGTATAGTAGGCAGAGGGGACACTGAAGCTTTCTTT. It translates to CASSIVGRGDTEAFF. Variable domain in full (rest from reference TRBV19 and TRBJ1-1): DGGITQSPKYLFRKEGQNVTLSCEQNLNHDAMYWYRQDPGQGLRLIYYSQIVNDFQKGDIAEGYSVSREKKESFPLTVTSAQKNPTAFYLCASSIVGRGDTEAFFGQGTRLTVV.

The genes are TRBV11-2 and TRBJ1-6; D perhaps matches TRBD1 (6 bases). CDR3 length: 14 residues. V lost 5 bases and J 10 bases, leaving 15 bases between the germline ends. Germline assignment: CDR1 SGHAT and CDR2 FQNNGV. CDR3 bases: TGTGCCAGCAGCCCATTACAGGGTCAATCACCCCTCCACTTT. As protein: CASSPLQGQSPLHF.

This clonotype was picked up many times. This chain links TRBV2 with TRBJ2-3; tentatively, D is TRBD2 (6 bases). Germline V CDR1 and CDR2: SNHLY, FYNNEI. Trimming left V 6 bases short and J 2 bases short, with 9 bases between. The CDR3 consists of 13 residues. CDR3 DNA: TGTGCCAGCAGGTCGGACTACACAGATACGCAGTATTTT. Amino acids: CASRSDYTDTQYF.

As regards this clonotype: A read error may produce the germline difference seen at one junction end. For the CDR3, the DNA is TGTGCCTGGAGTTTTTACAATGAGCAGCTCTTC. Residues: CAWSFYNEQLF. The V call is TRBV30, the J call TRBJ2-1; unclear D gene. The CDR3 is 11 amino acids. Germline CDR1 reads GTSNPN; CDR2 reads SVGIG (reference sequence).

The rearrangement links TRBV5-8 to TRBJ2-6; TRBD2 aligns across 8 bases. After removal of 0 bases from V and 0 bases from J, the junction contained 8 bases not matched to a gene. Per the germline V gene, CDR1 is SGHTS and CDR2 is YDEGEE. This CDR3 is 19 amino acids long. DNA for the CDR3: TGTGCCAGCAGCTTGGGGGGAGCGGGGGTGAACTCTGGGGCCAACGTCCTGACTTTC. Translation: CASSLGGAGVNSGANVLTF.

J is TRBJ2-3 and V is TRBV15, with 9 bases fitting TRBD2. Germline V lookup: CDR1 LNHNV, CDR2 YYDKDF (reference sequence). V was clipped by 3 bases and J by 2 bases; unmatched bases: 6. This CDR3 is 16 amino acids long. The CDR3, as DNA: TGTGCCACCAGCAGCTACACTAGCGGGTACACAGATACGCAGTATTTT. It is translated as CATSSYTSGYTDTQYF.

The genes are TRBV7-9 and TRBJ2-7, with no clear D. V was trimmed by 6 bases and J by 0 bases, leaving 15 bases between them. The CDR3 loop spans 15 amino acids. CDR1 is SEHNR, CDR2 FQNEAQ, per germline (reference sequence). DNA for the CDR3: TGTGCCAGCAGTGCTTCTCCTATCAGCTCCTACGAGCAGTACTTC. It encodes CASSASPISSYEQYF.

For this clonotype: One base away lies a much larger clone, so this may be a sequencing read error. The chain carries TRBV30 and TRBJ2-6, with D possibly being TRBD2 (6 bases). The length of the CDR3 is 14 residues. Germline CDR1 GTSNPN, CDR2 SVGIG (reference sequence). This CDR3 reads CTWSGGSGANVLTF. CDR3 nucleotides: TGTACCTGGAGTGGGGGGTCTGGGGCCAACGTCCTGACTTTC.

The table lists this clonotype with many counts. This chain links TRBV20-1 with TRBJ1-1; D is perhaps TRBD1 (6 bases). Trimming shortened V by 6 bases and J by 5 bases, and 16 bases separated the two germline ends. CDR1 is DFQATT and CDR2 is SNEGSKA in the germline V gene (reference sequence). There are 13 residues in the CDR3. The CDR3 loop is CSAETGTRTEAFF. For the CDR3, the DNA is TGCAGTGCGGAAACCGGGACACGGACTGAAGCTTTCTTT.

The chain employs TRBV5-1 and TRBJ2-5, with 10 bases lining up with TRBD1. J gave up 4 bases and V 2 bases, and 17 bases lay outside the gene matches. Germline loops: CDR1 SGHRS, CDR2 YFSETQ. The CDR3 contains 19 residues. The CDR3 protein is CASSLSWLETGGVSETQYF. CDR3 nucleotide sequence: TGCGCCAGCAGCTTATCCTGGCTGGAGACAGGGGGCGTCTCAGAGACCCAGTACTTC.

About this clonotype itself: A read error may produce the germline difference seen at one junction end. The chain uses TRBV4-1 and TRBJ2-7; TRBD1 agrees at 7 bases. CDR1 is MGHRA, CDR2 YSYEKL, per germline. CDR3 length: 14 amino acids. The CDR3 protein is CASSTGQSNYEQYF. CDR3 bases: TGTGCCAGCAGCACGGGACAGTCAAACTACGAGCAGTACTTC.

V gene TRBV18 combines with J gene TRBJ1-2; 7 bases are shared with TRBD1. CDR1 and CDR2 from the germline V gene are KGHSH and LQKENI. Trimming removed 5 bases from V and 2 bases from J; junction bases left unmatched: 8. The CDR3 contains 15 residues. The CDR3 is CASSTYEQGNYGYTF. The CDR3 coding sequence is TGTGCCAGCTCAACCTACGAACAGGGGAACTATGGCTACACCTTC.

This clonotype has just a few counts. The rearrangement uses TRBV15 and TRBJ1-5; D is perhaps TRBD1 (5 bases). Germline CDR1 reads LNHNV; CDR2 reads YYDKDF (reference sequence). The CDR3 extends over 15 amino acids. V lost 0 bases, J lost 5 bases, and 11 bases lay in between. Here the CDR3 reads CATSRDSRADQPQHF. CDR3 DNA: TGTGCCACCAGCAGAGATAGCAGGGCTGATCAGCCCCAGCATTTT.

This chain joins TRBV12-3 or TRBV12-4 and TRBJ2-1; TRBD2 agrees at 10 bases. V was pared by 4 bases and J by 7 bases, with 4 bases of the junction left unmatched. The CDR3 is 14 residues long. CDR3: CASSYRSGGNEQFF. The CDR3 coding sequence is TGTGCCAGCAGTTATCGTAGCGGGGGGAATGAGCAGTTCTTC.

This clonotype was seen repeatedly, ten times or more. The chain carries TRBV18 and TRBJ2-3; D gene unclear. V lost 4 bases to trimming and J lost 2 bases, with 1 base between them. This CDR3 is built from 11 residues. Germline V CDR1 and CDR2: KGHSH, LQKENI. This chain's CDR3 is CASSHTDTQYF. The DNA for the CDR3 is TGTGCCAGCTCACACACAGATACGCAGTATTTT.

This chain connects TRBV25-1 to TRBJ1-1, with a possible D match to TRBD1 (6 bases). This CDR3 has 14 amino acids. Germline lookup yields CDR1 MGHDK and CDR2 SYGVNS. V lost 4 bases to trimming and J lost 5 bases, with 14 bases between them. CDR3 amino acids: CASSGTGWKTEAFF. The CDR3 DNA sequence: TGTGCCAGCAGTGGTACAGGGTGGAAAACTGAAGCTTTCTTT.

The chain joins TRBV24-1 to TRBJ2-7; no clear D gene. There are 12 residues in the CDR3. The ends were cut back, 5 bases at V and 0 bases at J, with 4 bases in the middle. Germline V CDR1 and CDR2: KGHDR, SFDVKD. The CDR3 here is CATSGNSYEQYF. CDR3 nucleotides: TGTGCCACCAGTGGGAACTCCTACGAGCAGTACTTC.

This clonotype was seen repeatedly, ten times or more. The chain carries TRBV2 and TRBJ2-4; 10 nucleotides match TRBD1. This CDR3 spans 16 amino acids. With 3 bases clipped from V and 8 bases from J, the junction kept 10 bases outside the gene matches. Germline lookup yields CDR1 SNHLY and CDR2 FYNNEI. CDR3 sequence: CASSEGQGRGKDIQYF. The CDR3 coding sequence is TGTGCCAGCAGTGAGGGACAGGGGAGGGGAAAGGACATTCAGTACTTC.

This clonotype was observed many times. V and J are TRBV12-3 or TRBV12-4 and TRBJ1-3, with D unresolved. Deletions cut 2 bases from V and 0 bases from J, with 5 bases between. The CDR3 totals 14 residues. In nucleotides, the CDR3 is TGTGCCAGCAGTTTACTTTACTCTGGAAACACCATATATTTT. It translates to CASSLLYSGNTIYF.

This chain connects TRBV5-4 to TRBJ2-3, with D tentatively TRBD2 (5 bases). Germline CDR1 and CDR2: SGHNT and YYREEE (reference sequence). The V end was cut by 2 bases, the J end by 0 bases, with 13 bases between. The CDR3 covers 16 residues. CDR3 nucleotides: TGTGCCAGCAGCTTAGTCAAGCGGAGAAGCACAGATACGCAGTATTTT. Translating gives CASSLVKRRSTDTQYF.

This clonotype was seen repeatedly, ten times or more. This chain connects TRBV7-6 to TRBJ2-7; possibly TRBD2 for D (7 bases). Germline CDR1 SGHVS, CDR2 FNYEAQ. V was pared by 1 base and J by 5 bases, with 15 bases between. The CDR3 is 15 residues long. DNA of the CDR3: TGTGCCAGCAGCTTAGAGGGGGGGGCAGGGGACGAGCAGTACTTC. Protein product: CASSLEGGAGDEQYF. Together with reference TRBV7-6 and TRBJ2-7, the CDR3 gives the full variable domain: GAGVSQSPRYKVTKRGQDVALRCDPISGHVSLYWYRQALGQGPEFLTYFNYEAQQDKSGLPNDRFSAERPEGSISTLTIQRTEQRDSAMYRCASSLEGGAGDEQYFGPGTRLTVT.

V usage is TRBV24-1 and J usage is TRBJ2-1; D might be TRBD1 or TRBD2, each matching 5 bases. CDR3 size: 16 residues. Trimming shortened V by 3 bases and J by 1 base, and 12 bases separated the two germline ends. CDR1 KGHDR and CDR2 SFDVKD come from the germline V gene. The CDR3 nucleotides read TGTGCCACCAGTGATAGGGACGCCAAATCCTACAATGAGCAGTTCTTC. Translation: CATSDRDAKSYNEQFF.

The rearrangement uses TRBV7-9 and TRBJ1-1; the D is unclear. Looked up from germline, CDR1 is SEHNR and CDR2 is FQNEAQ (reference sequence). This CDR3 region has 11 residues. V shed 3 bases and J shed 4 bases, with 3 bases lying between them. The CDR3 here is CASSFPTEAFF. The DNA for the CDR3 is TGTGCCAGCAGCTTCCCCACTGAAGCTTTCTTT.

The chain employs TRBV10-3 and TRBJ2-7, with TRBD1 as a possible D gene (6 bases). V shed 3 bases and J shed 3 bases, with 12 bases lying between them. Germline loops: CDR1 ENHRY, CDR2 SYGVKD. The CDR3 has 14 amino acids. CDR3 sequence (DNA): TGTGCCATCAGTGAAGACAGGATAATCTACGAGCAGTACTTC. Amino acids: CAISEDRIIYEQYF.

The CDR3 coding sequence is TGTGCCATCAGTGATAGGGAGGGGACTGCTGAAGCTTTCTTT. Residues: CAISDREGTAEAFF. The chain links TRBV10-3 to TRBJ1-1; tentative D call: TRBD1 (5 bases). The CDR3 length is 14 residues. From germline, CDR1 is ENHRY and CDR2 SYGVKD. Trimming removed 3 bases from V and 6 bases from J, with 14 bases in between.

J is TRBJ1-2 and V is TRBV10-3; D possibly corresponds to TRBD1 (5 bases). Looked up from germline, CDR1 is ENHRY and CDR2 is SYGVKD. This CDR3 has 12 amino acids. V lost 8 bases, J lost 2 bases, and 9 bases lay in between. The DNA for the CDR3 is TGTGCCATCCTCCGACAGAACTATGGCTACACCTTC. Its protein product is CAILRQNYGYTF.

This clonotype was counted once. V and J are TRBV15 and TRBJ2-7; no definite D call. Trimming left V 4 bases short and J 2 bases short, with 6 bases between. This CDR3 contains 12 residues. From germline, CDR1 is LNHNV and CDR2 YYDKDF (reference sequence). CDR3 sequence reads: CATSNRAYEQYF. In nucleotides, the CDR3 is TGTGCCACCAGCAACCGCGCCTACGAGCAGTACTTC.